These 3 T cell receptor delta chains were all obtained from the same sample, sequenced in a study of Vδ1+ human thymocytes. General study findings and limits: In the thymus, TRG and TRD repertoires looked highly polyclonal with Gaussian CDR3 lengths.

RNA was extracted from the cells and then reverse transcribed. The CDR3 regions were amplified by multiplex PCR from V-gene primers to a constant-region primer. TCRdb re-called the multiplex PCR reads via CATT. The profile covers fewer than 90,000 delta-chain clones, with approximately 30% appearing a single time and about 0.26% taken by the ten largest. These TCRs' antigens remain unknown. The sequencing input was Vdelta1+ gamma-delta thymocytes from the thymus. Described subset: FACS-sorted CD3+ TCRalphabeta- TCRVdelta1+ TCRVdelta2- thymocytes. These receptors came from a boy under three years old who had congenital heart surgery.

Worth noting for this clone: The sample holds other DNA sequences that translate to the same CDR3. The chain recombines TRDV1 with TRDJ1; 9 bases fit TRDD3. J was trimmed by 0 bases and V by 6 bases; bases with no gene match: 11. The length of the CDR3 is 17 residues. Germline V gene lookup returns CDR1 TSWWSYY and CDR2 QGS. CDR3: CALGTPGGYPYTDKLIF. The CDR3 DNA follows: TGTGCTCTTGGAACCCCCGGGGGATACCCGTACACCGATAAACTCATCTTT.

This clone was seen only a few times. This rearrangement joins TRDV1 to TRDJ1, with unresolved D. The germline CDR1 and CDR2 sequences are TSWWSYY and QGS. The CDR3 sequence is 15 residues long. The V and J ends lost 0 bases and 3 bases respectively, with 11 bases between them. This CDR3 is CALGELRPFPDKLIF. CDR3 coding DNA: TGTGCTCTTGGGGAACTCCGTCCTTTCCCCGATAAACTCATCTTT.

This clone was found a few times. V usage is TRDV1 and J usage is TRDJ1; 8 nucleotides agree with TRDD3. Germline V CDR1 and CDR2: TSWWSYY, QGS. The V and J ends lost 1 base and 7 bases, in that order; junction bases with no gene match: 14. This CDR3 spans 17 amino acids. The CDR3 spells CALGERRPVLGETKLIF. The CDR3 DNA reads TGTGCTCTTGGGGAACGTCGGCCAGTTCTGGGGGAGACTAAACTCATCTTT.